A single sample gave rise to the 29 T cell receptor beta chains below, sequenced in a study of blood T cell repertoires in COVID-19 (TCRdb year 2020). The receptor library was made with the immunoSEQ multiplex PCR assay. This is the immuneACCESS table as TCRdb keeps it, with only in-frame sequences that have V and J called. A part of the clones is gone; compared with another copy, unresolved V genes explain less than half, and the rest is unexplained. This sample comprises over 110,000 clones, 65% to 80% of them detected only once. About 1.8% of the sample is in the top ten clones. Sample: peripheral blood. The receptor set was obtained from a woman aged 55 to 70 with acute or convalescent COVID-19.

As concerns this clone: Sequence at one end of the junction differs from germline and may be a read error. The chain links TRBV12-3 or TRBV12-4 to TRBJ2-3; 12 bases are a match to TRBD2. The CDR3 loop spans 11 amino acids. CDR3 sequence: CASRLAGGTFF. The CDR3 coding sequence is TGTGCCAGCAGGCTAGCGGGAGGGACCTTTTTT.

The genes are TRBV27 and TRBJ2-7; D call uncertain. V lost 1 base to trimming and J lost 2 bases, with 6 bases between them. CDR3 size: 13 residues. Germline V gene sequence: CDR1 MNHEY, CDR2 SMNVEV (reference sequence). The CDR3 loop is CASSLWPTYEQYF. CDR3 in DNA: TGTGCCAGCAGTTTATGGCCGACCTACGAGCAGTACTTC.

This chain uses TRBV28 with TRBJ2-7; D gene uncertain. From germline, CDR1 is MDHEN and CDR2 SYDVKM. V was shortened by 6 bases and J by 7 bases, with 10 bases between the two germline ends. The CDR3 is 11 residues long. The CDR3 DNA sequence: TGTGCCAGCAGCACCCCCCGGGAGCAGTACTTC. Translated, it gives CASSTPREQYF.

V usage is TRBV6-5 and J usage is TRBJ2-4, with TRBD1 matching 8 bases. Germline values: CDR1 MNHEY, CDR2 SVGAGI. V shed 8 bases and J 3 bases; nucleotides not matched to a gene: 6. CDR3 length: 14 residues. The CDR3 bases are TGTGCCAGCTTAGCGACAGGGGTCAAAAACATTCAGTACTTC. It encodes CASLATGVKNIQYF.

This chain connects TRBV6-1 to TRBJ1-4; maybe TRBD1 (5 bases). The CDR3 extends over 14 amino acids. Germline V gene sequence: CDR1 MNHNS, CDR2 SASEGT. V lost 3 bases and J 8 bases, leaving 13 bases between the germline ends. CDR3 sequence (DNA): TGTGCCAGCAGTGATCGGGAGGGGTGGGAAAAACTGTTTTTT. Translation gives CASSDREGWEKLFF.

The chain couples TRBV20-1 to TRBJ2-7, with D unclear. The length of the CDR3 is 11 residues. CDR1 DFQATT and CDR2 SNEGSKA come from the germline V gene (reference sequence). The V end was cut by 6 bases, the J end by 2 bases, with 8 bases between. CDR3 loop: CSAPQTYEQYF. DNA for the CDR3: TGCAGTGCCCCCCAGACCTACGAGCAGTACTTC.

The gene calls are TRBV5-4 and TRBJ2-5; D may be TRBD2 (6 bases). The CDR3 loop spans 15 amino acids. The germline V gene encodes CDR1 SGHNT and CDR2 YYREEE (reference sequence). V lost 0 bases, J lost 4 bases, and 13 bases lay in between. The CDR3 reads CASSLDREIGETQYF. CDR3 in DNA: TGTGCCAGCAGCTTGGACCGGGAGATCGGAGAGACCCAGTACTTC.

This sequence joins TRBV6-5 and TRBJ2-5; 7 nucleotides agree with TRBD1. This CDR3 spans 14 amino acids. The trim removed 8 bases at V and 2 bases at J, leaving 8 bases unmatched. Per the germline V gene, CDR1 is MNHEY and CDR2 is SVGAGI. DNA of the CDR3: TGTGCCAGCCGAGACAGGGTGGGTCAAGAGACCCAGTACTTC. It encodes CASRDRVGQETQYF.

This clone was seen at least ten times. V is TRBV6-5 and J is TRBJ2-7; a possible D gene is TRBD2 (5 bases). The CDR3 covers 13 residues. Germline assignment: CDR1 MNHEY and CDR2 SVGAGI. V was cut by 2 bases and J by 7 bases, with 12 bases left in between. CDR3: CASSYEDGGEQYF. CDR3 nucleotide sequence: TGTGCCAGCAGTTACGAGGACGGAGGTGAGCAGTACTTC.

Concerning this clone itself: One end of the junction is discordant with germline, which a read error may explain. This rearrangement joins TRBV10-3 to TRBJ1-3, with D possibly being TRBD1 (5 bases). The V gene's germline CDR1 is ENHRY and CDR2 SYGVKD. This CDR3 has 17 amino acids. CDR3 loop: CATSEPGPGVYGNTIYF. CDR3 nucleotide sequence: TGTGCCACCAGTGAGCCGGGACCGGGAGTTTATGGAAACACCATATATTTT.

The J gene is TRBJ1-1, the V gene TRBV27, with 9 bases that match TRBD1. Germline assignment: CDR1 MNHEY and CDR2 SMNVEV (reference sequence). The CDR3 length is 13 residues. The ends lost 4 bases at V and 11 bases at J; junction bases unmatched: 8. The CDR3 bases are TGTGCCAGCAGTTGGGGGACAGGGACTGTCGCTTTCTTT. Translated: CASSWGTGTVAFF.

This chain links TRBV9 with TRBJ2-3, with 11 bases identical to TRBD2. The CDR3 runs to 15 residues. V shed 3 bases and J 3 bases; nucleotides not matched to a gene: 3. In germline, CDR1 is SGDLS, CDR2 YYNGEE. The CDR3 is CASSARLAGTDTQYF. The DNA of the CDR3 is TGTGCCAGCAGCGCCAGACTAGCGGGGACAGATACGCAGTATTTT. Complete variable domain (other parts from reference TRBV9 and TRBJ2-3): DSGVTQTPKHLITATGQRVTLRCSPRSGDLSVYWYQQSLDQGLQFLIQYYNGEERAKGNILERFSAQQFPDLHSELNLSSLELGDSALYFCASSARLAGTDTQYFGPGTRLTVL.

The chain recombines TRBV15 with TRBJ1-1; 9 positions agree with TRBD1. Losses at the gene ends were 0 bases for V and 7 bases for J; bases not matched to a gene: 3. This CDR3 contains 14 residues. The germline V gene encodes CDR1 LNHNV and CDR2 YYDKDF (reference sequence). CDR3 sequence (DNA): TGTGCCACCAGCAGAGATGGGACAGGGCTTGAAGCTTTCTTT. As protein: CATSRDGTGLEAFF.

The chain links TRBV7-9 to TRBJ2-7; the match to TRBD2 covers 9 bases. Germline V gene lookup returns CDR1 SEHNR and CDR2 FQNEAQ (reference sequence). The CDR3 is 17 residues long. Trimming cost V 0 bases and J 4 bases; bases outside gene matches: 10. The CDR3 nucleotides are TGTGCCAGCAGCTTAGCTGTGACTAGCGGTAAGAAGTACGAGCAGTACTTC. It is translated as CASSLAVTSGKKYEQYF.

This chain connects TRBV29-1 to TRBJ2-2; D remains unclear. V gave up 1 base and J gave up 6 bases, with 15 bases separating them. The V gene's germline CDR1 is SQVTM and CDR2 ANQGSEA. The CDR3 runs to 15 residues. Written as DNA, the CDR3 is TGCAGCGTTGAAGTCCCCTCGAGGCCCCCCGGGGAGCTGTTTTTT. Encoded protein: CSVEVPSRPPGELFF.

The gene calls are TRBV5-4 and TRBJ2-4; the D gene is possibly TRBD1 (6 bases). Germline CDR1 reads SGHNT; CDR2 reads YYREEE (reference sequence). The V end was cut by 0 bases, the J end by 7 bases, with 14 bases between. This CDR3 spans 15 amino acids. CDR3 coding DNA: TGTGCCAGCAGCTTGGAAGGGGGAGTTTGGAACATTCAGTACTTC. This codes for CASSLEGGVWNIQYF.

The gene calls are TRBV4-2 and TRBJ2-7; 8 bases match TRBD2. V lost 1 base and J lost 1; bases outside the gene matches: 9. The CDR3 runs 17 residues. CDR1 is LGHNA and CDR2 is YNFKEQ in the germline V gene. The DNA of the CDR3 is TGTGCCAGCAGCCAAGTGGTAACTAGCGGAAGATCCTACGAGCAGTACTTC. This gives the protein CASSQVVTSGRSYEQYF.

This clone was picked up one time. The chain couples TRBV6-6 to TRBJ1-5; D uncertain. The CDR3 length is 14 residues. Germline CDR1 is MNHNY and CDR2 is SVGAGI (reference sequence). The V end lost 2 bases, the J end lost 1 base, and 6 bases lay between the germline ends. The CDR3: CASSYRESNQPQHF. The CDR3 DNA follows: TGTGCCAGCAGTTACCGGGAAAGCAATCAGCCCCAGCATTTT.

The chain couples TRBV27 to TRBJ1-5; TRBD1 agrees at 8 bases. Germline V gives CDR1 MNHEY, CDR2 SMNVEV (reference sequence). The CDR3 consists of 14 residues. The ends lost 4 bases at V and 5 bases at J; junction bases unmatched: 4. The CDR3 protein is CASSYGQGHQPQHF. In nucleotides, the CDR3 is TGTGCCAGCAGTTATGGACAGGGCCATCAGCCCCAGCATTTT.

The CDR3 region is CASRRFGQGNYGYTF. The CDR3 DNA sequence: TGTGCCAGTAGGCGCTTTGGACAGGGGAACTATGGCTACACCTTC. The rearrangement links TRBV19 to TRBJ1-2, with TRBD1 matching 9 bases. Looked up from germline, CDR1 is LNHDA and CDR2 is SQIVND (reference sequence). The V gene end was trimmed by 6 bases and the J gene end by 2 bases; junction bases not matched to a gene: 7. The CDR3 sequence is 15 residues long.

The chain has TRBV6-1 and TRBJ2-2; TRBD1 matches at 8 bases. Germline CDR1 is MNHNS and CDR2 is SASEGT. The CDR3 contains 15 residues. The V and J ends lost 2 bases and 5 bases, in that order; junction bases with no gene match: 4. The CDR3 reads CASSEYRGRTGELFF. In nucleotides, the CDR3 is TGTGCCAGCAGTGAATACAGGGGGAGGACCGGGGAGCTGTTTTTT.

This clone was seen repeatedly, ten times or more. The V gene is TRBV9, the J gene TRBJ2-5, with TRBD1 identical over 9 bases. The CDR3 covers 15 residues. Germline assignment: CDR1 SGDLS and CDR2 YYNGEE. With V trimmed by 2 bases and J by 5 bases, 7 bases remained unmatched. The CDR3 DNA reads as TGTGCCAGCAGCGTCGTGGACAGGGGAAGCGAGACCCAGTACTTC. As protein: CASSVVDRGSETQYF.

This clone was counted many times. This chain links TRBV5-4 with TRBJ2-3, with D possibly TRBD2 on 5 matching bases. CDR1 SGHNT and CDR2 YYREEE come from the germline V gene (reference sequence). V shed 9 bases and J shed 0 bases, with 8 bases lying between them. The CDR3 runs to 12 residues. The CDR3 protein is CAITRSTDTQYF. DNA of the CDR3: TGTGCCATTACTAGAAGCACAGATACGCAGTATTTT.

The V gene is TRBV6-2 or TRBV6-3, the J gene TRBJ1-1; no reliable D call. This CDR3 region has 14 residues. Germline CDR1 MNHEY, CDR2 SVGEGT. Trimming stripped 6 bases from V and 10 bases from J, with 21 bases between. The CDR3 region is CASSVERIKRVAFF. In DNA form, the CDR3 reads TGTGCCAGCAGCGTCGAGCGAATAAAACGGGTAGCTTTCTTT.

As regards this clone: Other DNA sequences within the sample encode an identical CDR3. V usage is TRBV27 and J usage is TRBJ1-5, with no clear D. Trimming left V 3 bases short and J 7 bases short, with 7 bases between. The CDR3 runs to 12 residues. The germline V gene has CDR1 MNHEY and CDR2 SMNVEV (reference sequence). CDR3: CASSFPGQPQHF. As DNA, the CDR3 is TGTGCCAGCAGTTTCCCCGGGCAGCCCCAGCATTTT.

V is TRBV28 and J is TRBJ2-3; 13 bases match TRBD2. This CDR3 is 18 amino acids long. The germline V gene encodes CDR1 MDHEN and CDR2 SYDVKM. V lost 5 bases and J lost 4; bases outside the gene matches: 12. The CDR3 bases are TGTGCCAGCAGTAGACCTCGGACTAGCGGGAGTTTCGCAGATACGCAGTATTTT. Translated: CASSRPRTSGSFADTQYF.

CDR3 in DNA: TGTGCCAGCAGGGAATACGGGGGGTCCTACGAGCAGTACTTC. It specifies CASREYGGSYEQYF. V usage is TRBV28 and J usage is TRBJ2-7, with 7 bases fitting TRBD2. The V segment lost 6 bases and the J segment 1 base; nucleotides outside the gene matches: 6. The germline V gene has CDR1 MDHEN and CDR2 SYDVKM. The CDR3 has 14 residues.

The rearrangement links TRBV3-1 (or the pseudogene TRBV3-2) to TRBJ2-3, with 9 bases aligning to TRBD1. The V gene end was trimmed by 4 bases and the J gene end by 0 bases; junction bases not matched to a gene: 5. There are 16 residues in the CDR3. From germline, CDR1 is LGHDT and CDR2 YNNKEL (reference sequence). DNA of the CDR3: TGTGCCAGCAGCCGTCGACAGGGGGGTAGCACAGATACGCAGTATTTT. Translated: CASSRRQGGSTDTQYF.

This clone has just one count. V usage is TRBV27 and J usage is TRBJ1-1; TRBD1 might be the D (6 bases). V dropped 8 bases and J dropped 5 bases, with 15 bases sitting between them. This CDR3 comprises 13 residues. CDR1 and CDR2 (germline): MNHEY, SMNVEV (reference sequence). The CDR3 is CASQGGVGTEAFF. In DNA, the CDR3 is TGTGCCAGCCAAGGGGGGGTGGGGACTGAAGCTTTCTTT.